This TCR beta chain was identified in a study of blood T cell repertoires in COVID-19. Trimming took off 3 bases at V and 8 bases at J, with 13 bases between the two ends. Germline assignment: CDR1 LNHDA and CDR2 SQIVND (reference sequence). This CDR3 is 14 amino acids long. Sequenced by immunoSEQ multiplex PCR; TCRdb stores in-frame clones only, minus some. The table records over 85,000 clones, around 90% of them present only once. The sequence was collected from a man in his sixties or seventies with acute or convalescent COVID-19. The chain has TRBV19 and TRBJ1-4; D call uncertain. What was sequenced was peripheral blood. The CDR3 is CASSIGGKREKLFF. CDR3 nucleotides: TGTGCCAGTAGTATTGGAGGGAAGCGGGAAAAACTGTTTTTT.